The T cell receptor (beta chain) described here comes from a study of blood T cells in healthy people across ages. Donation came from healthy Caucasian individuals in Russia who were aged 6 to 90. A J-beta primer mix and a sample-barcoded 5' primer were used in a second PCR of about 7 to 12 cycles. In TCRdb, the 5' RACE reads were re-called with MiXCR into one record per CDR3 protein. The sample lists hundreds of thousands of distinct CDR3 sequences, around half occurring once. The CDR3 extends over 14 amino acids. The V segment lost 4 bases and the J segment 6 bases; nucleotides outside the gene matches: 3. CDR1 and CDR2 from the germline V gene are MNHNY and SVGAGI (reference sequence). The table lists this clonotype with a few counts. The antigen is unknown. Broader study findings: Researchers deemed the diversity estimates from one million T cells underestimates.

The chain carries TRBV6-6 and TRBJ1-4, with TRBD1 identical over 9 bases. Sequenced input: blood. This receptor was taken from an elderly man in good health. CDR3 coding DNA: TGTGCCAGCAGTTCACAGGGGGCTTATGAAAAACTGTTTTTT. It codes for CASSSQGAYEKLFF.